Listed here are 20 T cell receptor beta chains from one sample, sequenced in a study of blood T cell repertoires in COVID-19. Assay used: immunoSEQ multiplex PCR; TCRdb lists only in-frame clones, some missing. The sample has fewer than 150,000 clones, roughly 80% seen once. The sample taken for sequencing was peripheral blood. The receptors originated from a human donor in a cohort sampled during active COVID-19.

The rearrangement uses TRBV5-4 and TRBJ2-4; D possibly corresponds to TRBD2 (6 bases). The CDR3 runs 16 residues. Trimming stripped 4 bases from V and 1 base from J, with 15 bases between. Germline CDR1 reads SGHNT; CDR2 reads YYREEE (reference sequence). The CDR3 protein is CASSSPRDLAKNIQYF. CDR3 DNA: TGTGCCAGCAGCAGCCCTCGGGACTTGGCCAAAAACATTCAGTACTTC.

The rearrangement uses TRBV29-1 and TRBJ1-1; 7 bases match TRBD1. Germline lookup yields CDR1 SQVTM and CDR2 ANQGSEA. The V gene end was trimmed by 5 bases and the J gene end by 2 bases; junction bases not matched to a gene: 8. The CDR3 runs 14 residues. The CDR3 bases are TGCAGCGTTAAAATGGGACAGAGAAACACTGAAGCTTTCTTT. Translated, it gives CSVKMGQRNTEAFF.

The chain carries TRBV18 and TRBJ2-5; 12 bases are a match to TRBD2. CDR3 length: 18 amino acids. Germline V lookup: CDR1 KGHSH, CDR2 LQKENI. V lost 4 bases to trimming and J lost 1 base; unmatched junction nucleotides: 10. The CDR3 DNA sequence: TGTGCCAGCTCACACCGACTAGCGGGGGACTATATCCAAGAGACCCAGTACTTC. This translates into CASSHRLAGDYIQETQYF.

The chain uses TRBV3-1 (or the pseudogene TRBV3-2) and TRBJ2-1, with D possibly TRBD2 on 7 matching bases. The CDR3 runs 15 residues. The germline V gene has CDR1 LGHDT and CDR2 YNNKEL (reference sequence). V gave up 6 bases and J gave up 2 bases, with 14 bases separating them. CDR3 coding DNA: TGTGCCAGCAGACATGGGGGGGGCACCTACAATGAGCAGTTCTTC. Translated, it gives CASRHGGGTYNEQFF.

The V and J genes are TRBV27 and TRBJ1-3, with 7 bases identical to TRBD1. V dropped 5 bases and J dropped 0; count of bases not matched to a gene: 7. Germline V gives CDR1 MNHEY, CDR2 SMNVEV (reference sequence). This CDR3 region has 16 residues. CDR3 DNA: TGTGCCAGCAGTAGCAGACAGGGCTACTCTGGAAACACCATATATTTT. It codes for CASSSRQGYSGNTIYF.

This clone came up once. The chain links TRBV28 to TRBJ1-6; D remains unclear. Between the trimmed V and J ends, which lost 5 bases and 8 bases, there was a span of 10 bases. This CDR3 is 13 amino acids long. Germline CDR1 is MDHEN and CDR2 is SYDVKM. In DNA, the CDR3 is TGTGCCAGCAGTCTATCTAATGATTCACCCCTCCACTTT. Translating it yields CASSLSNDSPLHF.

This chain joins TRBV15 and TRBJ2-1; 8 bases align to TRBD2. Germline lookup yields CDR1 LNHNV and CDR2 YYDKDF (reference sequence). Germline trimming cut 2 bases from V and 6 bases from J; bases unmatched to any gene: 12. The CDR3 has 17 amino acids. The CDR3 nucleotides are TGTGCCACCAGCAGATCCTGGGCCGGGGGGGCCGGCAATGAGCAGTTCTTC. It yields the protein CATSRSWAGGAGNEQFF.

The rearrangement joins TRBV18 to TRBJ1-3; D unresolved. The germline gives CDR1 KGHSH, CDR2 LQKENI. V gave up 4 bases and J gave up 0 bases, with 10 bases separating them. The CDR3 sequence is 15 residues long. The CDR3 protein is CASSRPGDSGNTIYF. CDR3 sequence (DNA): TGTGCCAGCTCACGACCGGGAGACTCTGGAAACACCATATATTTT.

The gene calls are TRBV9 and TRBJ1-5; no definite D call. V was clipped by 0 bases and J by 7 bases, with 14 bases between them. Germline V lookup: CDR1 SGDLS, CDR2 YYNGEE. This CDR3 comprises 15 residues. The CDR3 DNA sequence: TGTGCCAGCAGCGTAGGTAACCGACGGGAGCAGCCCCAGCATTTT. It yields the protein CASSVGNRREQPQHF.

The chain couples TRBV7-2 to TRBJ2-5; D call uncertain. V shed 1 base and J shed 2 bases, with 11 bases lying between them. Germline CDR1 and CDR2: SGHTA and FQGNSA. This CDR3 comprises 15 residues. CDR3 nucleotides: TGTGCCAGCAGCTTAGTTGTGTTACTACAAGAGACCCAGTACTTC. Translating gives CASSLVVLLQETQYF.

Here the CDR3 reads CASSPLQGKGEAFF. CDR3 bases: TGTGCCAGCAGCCCGTTACAGGGGAAAGGTGAAGCTTTCTTT. This chain links TRBV7-6 with TRBJ1-1; 7 bases align to TRBD1. The CDR3 runs 14 residues. The germline gives CDR1 SGHVS, CDR2 FNYEAQ. J gave up 7 bases and V 5 bases, and 10 bases lay outside the gene matches.

This chain links TRBV5-1 with TRBJ2-5; a weak D match, TRBD1 (6 bases). The V gene's germline CDR1 is SGHRS and CDR2 YFSETQ. V lost 2 bases to trimming and J lost 2 bases, with 10 bases between them. The CDR3 runs 14 residues. CDR3 residues: CASSFLQGQETQYF. The CDR3 DNA follows: TGCGCCAGCAGCTTTCTACAGGGACAAGAGACCCAGTACTTC.

J is TRBJ2-7 and V is TRBV5-1, with D maybe TRBD2 (6 bases). This CDR3 has 13 residues. V was pared by 5 bases and J by 2 bases, with 11 bases between. Germline CDR1 SGHRS, CDR2 YFSETQ. The DNA of the CDR3 is TGCGCCAGCAGTAGGGGCGGGGCCTACGAGCAGTACTTC. Encoded protein: CASSRGGAYEQYF.

The V gene is TRBV2, the J gene TRBJ1-5; D is uncertain. Germline loops: CDR1 SNHLY, CDR2 FYNNEI. This CDR3 comprises 11 residues. V was cut by 7 bases and J by 12 bases, with 13 bases left in between. This CDR3 is CASMAGSLQHF. CDR3 coding DNA: TGTGCCAGCATGGCGGGCAGTCTCCAGCATTTT.

The chain links TRBV3-1 (or the pseudogene TRBV3-2) to TRBJ2-2; D possibly corresponds to TRBD2 (5 bases). V lost 1 base, J lost 0 bases, and 9 bases lay in between. Germline-derived CDR1 and CDR2 are LGHDT and YNNKEL (reference sequence). The CDR3 loop spans 16 amino acids. CDR3 sequence (DNA): TGTGCCAGCAGCCAAGGCCCGGGATCGAACACCGGGGAGCTGTTTTTT. This gives the protein CASSQGPGSNTGELFF.

The chain uses TRBV20-1 and TRBJ2-7; D is unclear. This CDR3 is 11 amino acids long. Deletions cut 0 bases from V and 4 bases from J, with 4 bases between. CDR1 DFQATT and CDR2 SNEGSKA come from the germline V gene (reference sequence). The CDR3 protein is CSARDQYEQYF. Here the CDR3 DNA reads TGCAGTGCTAGAGATCAATACGAGCAGTACTTC.

This chain joins TRBV5-6 and TRBJ2-5; 12 bases are a match to TRBD2. Germline CDR1 SGHDT, CDR2 YYEEEE. This CDR3 is 17 amino acids long. The J segment lost 5 bases and the V segment lost 4 bases, leaving 12 bases of the junction unmatched. In nucleotides, the CDR3 is TGTGCCAGCAGCATGCGACTAGCGGGGGCCGCGGGGGAGACCCAGTACTTC. Translation gives CASSMRLAGAAGETQYF. Full variable domain (rest looked up from reference TRBV5-6 and TRBJ2-5): DAGVTQSPTHLIKTRGQQVTLRCSPKSGHDTVSWYQQALGQGPQFIFQYYEEEERQRGNFPDRFSGHQFPNYSSELNVNALLLGDSALYLCASSMRLAGAAGETQYFGPGTRLLVL.

This clone has a handful of counts. The gene calls are TRBV5-1 and TRBJ2-1, with TRBD2 matching over 10 bases. Germline V CDR1 and CDR2: SGHRS, YFSETQ. The CDR3 is made up of 18 amino acids. Trimming removed 0 bases from V and 3 bases from J; junction bases left unmatched: 9. In DNA, the CDR3 is TGCGCCAGCAGCTTGGCCAGGGCTAGCGGGGGACGCTACAATGAGCAGTTCTTC. It encodes CASSLARASGGRYNEQFF.

The CDR3 here is CASSLGQNTEAFF. Written as DNA, the CDR3 is TGTGCCAGCTCGCTGGGGCAGAACACTGAAGCTTTCTTT. The chain carries TRBV9 and TRBJ1-1; maybe TRBD1 (5 bases). The CDR3 totals 13 residues. Germline V gene sequence: CDR1 SGDLS, CDR2 YYNGEE. The germline V and J ends were trimmed by 7 bases and 1 base, with 11 bases remaining between them. Filled out from reference TRBV9 and TRBJ1-1, the complete variable domain reads DSGVTQTPKHLITATGQRVTLRCSPRSGDLSVYWYQQSLDQGLQFLIQYYNGEERAKGNILERFSAQQFPDLHSELNLSSLELGDSALYFCASSLGQNTEAFFGQGTRLTVV.

CDR3 protein: CASSEAGMARDYGYTF. The CDR3 DNA reads as TGTGCCAGCAGTGAAGCGGGGATGGCCAGGGACTATGGCTACACCTTC. The V call is TRBV2, the J call TRBJ1-2; a possible D gene is TRBD1 (5 bases). CDR1 SNHLY and CDR2 FYNNEI come from the germline V gene. V dropped 0 bases and J dropped 3 bases, with 14 bases sitting between them. CDR3 length: 16 residues.